The next 14 T cell receptor beta chains were all read from a single sample in a study of T cells in Graves' hyperthyroidism and ophthalmopathy. RNA transcripts yielded amplified TCR beta CDR3 regions. HTBI primers drove first-round RT-PCR of the TCR CDR3. TCRdb independently ran MiXCR on the multiplex PCR reads; one entry per CDR3 protein. The table has approximately 400,000 distinct CDR3 sequences, around a sixth seen once. The sequencing sample was made of blood. The receptors derive from a woman between 18 and 30 years old with Graves' hyperthyroidism that later progressed to Graves' ophthalmopathy.

In DNA form, the CDR3 reads TGTGCCAGCAGTTTTTTCGGGACAGGGTCCTACAATGAGCAGTTCTTC. Protein: CASSFFGTGSYNEQFF. This chain connects TRBV6-5 to TRBJ2-1, with 9 bases that match TRBD1. The CDR3 consists of 16 residues. V trimming: 4 bases; J trimming: 1 base; junction bases outside the gene matches: 5. Per the germline V gene, CDR1 is MNHEY and CDR2 is SVGAGI.

The V and J genes are TRBV6-5 and TRBJ2-6; D is uncertain. Trimming cost V 2 bases and J 1 base, with 6 bases left between them. This CDR3 has 15 residues. Germline V lookup: CDR1 MNHEY, CDR2 SVGAGI. The chain's CDR3 is CASSYTQSGANVLTF. The CDR3 DNA follows: TGTGCCAGCAGTTACACACAGTCTGGGGCCAACGTCCTGACTTTC.

This clonotype was counted a few times. J is TRBJ2-3 and V is TRBV6-4, with 10 bases identical to TRBD1. Germline-derived CDR1 and CDR2 are MRHNA and SNTAGT. There are 15 residues in the CDR3. J was trimmed by 4 bases and V by 6 bases; bases with no gene match: 7. The CDR3: CASSAGQGESDTQYF. The CDR3 coding sequence is TGTGCCAGCAGCGCCGGACAGGGGGAATCAGATACGCAGTATTTT.

This clonotype has a count of ten or more. The chain recombines TRBV12-3 or TRBV12-4 with TRBJ2-7, with 13 bases identical to TRBD2. V was clipped by 4 bases and J by 5 bases; unmatched bases: 5. The CDR3 contains 15 residues. The CDR3 loop is CASSSRTSGSDEQYF. CDR3 nucleotide sequence: TGTGCCAGCAGTTCCCGGACTAGCGGGAGTGACGAGCAGTACTTC.

This clonotype came up many times. V is TRBV20-1 and J is TRBJ1-5; D call uncertain. CDR3 length equals 14 residues. Trimming pared 2 bases from V and 1 base from J, leaving 9 bases between. Per germline, CDR1 DFQATT and CDR2 SNEGSKA (reference sequence). CDR3 in DNA: TGCAGTGCTAGACAAGGACCGAGCAATCAGCCCCAGCATTTT. Encoded protein: CSARQGPSNQPQHF.

For this clonotype: This could be a read error, since a much larger clone is one nucleotide away. The chain combines TRBV20-1 with TRBJ2-3, with 8 bases matching TRBD2. CDR3 size: 15 residues. Germline V gives CDR1 DFQATT, CDR2 SNEGSKA (reference sequence). The CDR3 reads CGADSEAGEGDTQYF. The DNA of the CDR3 is TGCGGTGCCGACTCGGAAGCGGGGGAGGGGGATACGCAGTATTTT.

This clonotype was recorded many times. This chain joins TRBV7-2 and TRBJ2-1; unclear D gene. Trimming took 6 bases from V and 4 from J, leaving 13 bases between them. Germline-derived CDR1 and CDR2 are SGHTA and FQGNSA. CDR3 length equals 14 residues. The DNA of the CDR3 is TGTGCCAGCAGGGACCGTAGGCTGTACAATGAGCAGTTCTTC. It encodes CASRDRRLYNEQFF.

The chain employs TRBV10-3 and TRBJ2-7; the D gene could be TRBD1 or TRBD2 (5 bases each). Deletions cut 0 bases from V and 3 bases from J, with 9 bases between. This CDR3 has 14 residues. Looked up from germline, CDR1 is ENHRY and CDR2 is SYGVKD. This CDR3 is CAISESGARYEQYF. The CDR3 region has the DNA TGTGCCATCAGTGAGTCCGGGGCCCGCTACGAGCAGTACTTC.

A few counts support this clonotype. V is TRBV5-1 and J is TRBJ2-1; 8 nucleotides match TRBD2. J gave up 6 bases and V 0 bases, and 2 bases lay outside the gene matches. From germline, CDR1 is SGHRS and CDR2 YFSETQ. CDR3 length: 14 amino acids. The CDR3 DNA reads TGCGCCAGCAGCTTGGTTAGCGGGACCAATGAGCAGTTCTTC. This gives the protein CASSLVSGTNEQFF.

The table lists this clonotype with a few counts. The chain uses TRBV5-4 and TRBJ2-5; D perhaps matches TRBD2 (6 bases). The germline V gene has CDR1 SGHNT and CDR2 YYREEE (reference sequence). CDR3 length: 16 residues. V shed 6 bases and J shed 3 bases, with 21 bases lying between them. CDR3 DNA: TGTGCCAGCACTCGACGCGCCCGGAGGGTAAAAGAGACCCAGTACTTC. Translated, it gives CASTRRARRVKETQYF.

There are many counts of this clonotype. V usage is TRBV6-1 and J usage is TRBJ1-1, with D maybe TRBD1 (6 bases). The CDR3 extends over 16 amino acids. V shed 8 bases and J shed 0 bases, with 19 bases lying between them. The V gene's germline CDR1 is MNHNS and CDR2 SASEGT. The CDR3 here is CASQQGGGIMNTEAFF. DNA for the CDR3: TGTGCCAGCCAGCAGGGAGGGGGAATAATGAACACTGAAGCTTTCTTT.

Comments on this clonotype: A much larger clone is a single base away; this may be a read error. The chain employs TRBV27 and TRBJ1-1, with D possibly TRBD1 on 5 matching bases. Germline V gives CDR1 MNHEY, CDR2 SMNVEV (reference sequence). The V gene lost 5 bases and the J gene lost 3 bases, with 22 bases spanning the gap. The CDR3 contains 17 residues. CDR3 nucleotides: TGTGCCAGCAGTCCCCGGGGACCGACGGGGATGGACACTGAAGCTTTCTTT. As protein: CASSPRGPTGMDTEAFF.

This clonotype was counted a single time. The chain uses TRBV11-3 and TRBJ1-5; TRBD1 matches at 12 bases. The junction had 11 bases not matched to a gene; V was cut back by 5 bases and J by 3 bases. The CDR3 contains 18 residues. Germline values: CDR1 SGHNT, CDR2 YENEEA. The CDR3 sequence: CASSPGQGALGSNQPQHF. The DNA for the CDR3 is TGTGCCAGCAGCCCGGGACAGGGGGCGCTGGGGTCCAATCAGCCCCAGCATTTT. The full variable domain, rest sourced from reference TRBV11-3 and TRBJ1-5, is EAGVVQSPRYKIIEKKQPVAFWCNPISGHNTLYWYLQNLGQGPELLIRYENEEAVDDSQLPKDRFSAERLKGVDSTLKIQPAELGDSAVYLCASSPGQGALGSNQPQHFGDGTRLSIL.

This clonotype was observed many times. V usage is TRBV28 and J usage is TRBJ1-2, with 7 bases fitting TRBD1. V shed 5 bases, J shed 6 bases, and the junction held 9 bases outside the gene matches. The V gene's germline CDR1 is MDHEN and CDR2 SYDVKM. This CDR3 spans 14 amino acids. The CDR3: CASSQDRVGDGYTF. The CDR3 nucleotides read TGTGCCAGCAGTCAAGACAGGGTAGGGGATGGCTACACCTTC.